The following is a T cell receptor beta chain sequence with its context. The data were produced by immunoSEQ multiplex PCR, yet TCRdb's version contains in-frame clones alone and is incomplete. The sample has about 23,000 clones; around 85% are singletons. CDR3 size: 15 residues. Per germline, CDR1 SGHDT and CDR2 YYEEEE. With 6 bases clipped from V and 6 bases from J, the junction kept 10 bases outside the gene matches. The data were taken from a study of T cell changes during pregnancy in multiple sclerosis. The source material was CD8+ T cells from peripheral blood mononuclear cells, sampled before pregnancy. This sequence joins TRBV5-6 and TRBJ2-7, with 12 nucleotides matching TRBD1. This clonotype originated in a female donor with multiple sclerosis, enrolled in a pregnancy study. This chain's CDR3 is CASNPTGQGAIEQYF. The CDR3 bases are TGTGCCAGCAACCCGACGGGACAGGGGGCCATCGAGCAGTACTTC.